The entry that follows covers one T cell receptor (beta chain) sequence. Its antigen remains unidentified. This specimen belongs to a study of siplizumab effects on memory and regulatory T cells. Assay used: immunoSEQ multiplex PCR; TCRdb lists only in-frame clones, some missing. The sample lists nearly 85,000 clones; approximately 95% were seen once. Findings of the study overall: Among alloreactive clones, only a minor fraction mapped to unstimulated subsets. Roughly 80-97% of dividing CD4+ or CD8+ clones were without an attributable naive or memory phenotype. In siplizumab cultures, the suppressive function of proliferating Tregs remained unconfirmed.

Trimming took 5 bases from V and 7 from J; bases not matched to a gene: 10. This CDR3 has 15 residues. Germline CDR1 and CDR2: MDHEN and SYDVKM. The chain employs TRBV28 and TRBJ2-2, with 7 bases aligning to TRBD1. Sequencing was performed on CD8+ T cells sorted from blood. The source of this sequence is a human donor in good health. The chain's CDR3 is CASSEPGQRFGELFF. As DNA, the CDR3 is TGTGCCAGCAGTGAACCGGGACAGAGGTTCGGGGAGCTGTTTTTT.